Below, one T cell receptor beta chain is given with its context. The record originates from a study of blood T cell repertoires in COVID-19. Data came from immunoSEQ multiplex PCR; TCRdb stores just in-frame clones and leaves some out. The sample includes 200,000 to 250,000 clones, roughly 81% of them seen just once. This CDR3 is built from 12 residues. Germline V CDR1 and CDR2: ENHRY, SYGVKD. V gave up 6 bases and J gave up 3 bases, with 9 bases separating them. The rearrangement uses TRBV10-3 and TRBJ2-7; possibly TRBD1 for D (5 bases). The source is a man aged 50-59 years who had recovered from COVID-19. The sample taken for sequencing was peripheral blood. CDR3 nucleotide sequence: TGTGCCATCAGCGCTCAGGGCTACGAGCAGTACTTC. Amino acid sequence: CAISAQGYEQYF.